The 14 T cell receptor beta chains in this list originate from one sample, sequenced in a study of molecular identifiers for immune sequencing clone quantification. One entry per CDR3 protein results from TCRdb running MiXCR on the PCR reads. The repertoire holds about 67,000 distinct CDR3 sequences, with less than 20% as singletons. Input material: naive CD8+ T cells from blood, with Jurkat cell RNA spiked in. Sample subset: FACS-sorted CD8+CD4-CCR7+CD45RA+ naive T cells. The receptor source for this set is a human donor in good health. Some libraries in this study had Jurkat cell RNA spiked in.

This clonotype was detected many times. The J gene is TRBJ1-4, the V gene TRBV7-8; no clear D gene. CDR3 length: 15 amino acids. V shed 5 bases and J shed 6 bases, with 16 bases lying between them. Germline V gene sequence: CDR1 SGHVS, CDR2 FQNEAQ. CDR3 sequence (DNA): TGTGCCAGCAGCCGCTGGCGGGCAGGCGATGAAAAACTGTTTTTT. Its translation is CASSRWRAGDEKLFF.

About this clonotype: A much larger clone differs from this one at a single base, so this may be a read error. This sequence joins TRBV29-1 and TRBJ2-5; 14 nucleotides align to TRBD2. The V segment lost 5 bases and the J segment 4 bases; nucleotides outside the gene matches: 3. Germline CDR1 reads SQVTM; CDR2 reads ANQGSEA. The length of the CDR3 is 14 residues. The CDR3 loop reads CSVTGLAGAETQYF. Written as DNA, the CDR3 is TGCAGCGTTACGGGACTAGCGGGAGCAGAGACCCAGTACTTC.

This sequence joins TRBV5-6 and TRBJ2-1; D call uncertain. CDR1 is SGHDT and CDR2 is YYEEEE in the germline V gene. The CDR3 extends over 12 amino acids. Trimming removed 6 bases at V and 3 bases at J, with 7 bases between. CDR3 DNA sequence: TGTGCCAGCACTTCCAACTACAATGAGCAGTTCTTC. Encoded protein: CASTSNYNEQFF.

The chain links TRBV19 to TRBJ2-1; unclear D gene. The CDR3 is made up of 14 amino acids. The germline V gene has CDR1 LNHDA and CDR2 SQIVND (reference sequence). V was trimmed by 2 bases and J by 8 bases, leaving 13 bases between them. The CDR3 DNA reads TGTGCCAGTAGTATAACGATGGCCGGCGATGAGCAGTTCTTC. It translates to CASSITMAGDEQFF.

Worth noting for this clonotype: The DNA is omitted, as the CDR3 cannot be located on it reliably, and the CDR3 follows TCRdb's listing. The chain carries TRBV19 and TRBJ2-1. The CDR3 has 15 amino acids, counting both end residues. Germline V gives CDR1 LNHDA, CDR2 SQIVND (reference sequence). The CDR3 reads CASTSGGGPCNEQFF.

For this clonotype: A junction boundary mismatches the germline segment, possibly from a read error. This chain connects TRBV4-1 to TRBJ2-7, with 7 positions matching TRBD1. Germline V gives CDR1 MGHRA, CDR2 YSYEKL. The CDR3 contains 15 residues. Here the CDR3 reads CVSSRVSTGNYERYF. CDR3 nucleotides: TGCGTCAGCAGCCGCGTATCGACAGGGAACTACGAGCGGTACTTC.

This clonotype was found many times. This chain uses TRBV7-8 with TRBJ2-7, with no clear D. CDR3 length: 13 residues. Germline CDR1 is SGHVS and CDR2 is FQNEAQ. V lost 3 bases, J lost 5 bases, and 11 bases lay in between. The CDR3 here is CASSLISFDEQYF. CDR3 coding DNA: TGTGCCAGCAGCTTGATAAGTTTCGACGAGCAGTACTTC.

A note on this clonotype: An end of the junction does not agree with germline; a read error may underlie this. The chain is built from TRBV18 and TRBJ1-4; D perhaps matches TRBD1 (6 bases). The CDR3 runs 17 residues. Germline V lookup: CDR1 KGHSH, CDR2 LQKENI. The CDR3 region has the DNA TGTGCCAGCCCACCGCCGACAGGTTCCCCCGCCAATGAAAAACTGTTTTTT. The encoded protein is CASPPPTGSPANEKLFF. The whole variable domain, filled in from reference TRBV18 and TRBJ1-4, reads NAGVMQNPRHLVRRRGQEARLRCSPMKGHSHVYWYRQLPEEGLKFMVYLQKENIIDESGMPKERFSAEFPKEGPSILRIQQVVRGDSAAYFCASPPPTGSPANEKLFFGSGTQLSVL.

This clonotype was found many times. J is TRBJ2-7 and V is TRBV7-8; 7 bases are shared with TRBD2. Germline values: CDR1 SGHVS, CDR2 FQNEAQ. V shed 4 bases and J 0 bases; nucleotides not matched to a gene: 18. The CDR3 totals 19 residues. CDR3 loop: CASSYIVVALAGSSYEQYF. Written as DNA, the CDR3 is TGTGCCAGCAGCTACATAGTTGTCGCGTTAGCGGGCTCCTCCTACGAGCAGTACTTC.

The sample holds many counts of this clonotype. The J gene is TRBJ2-5, the V gene TRBV5-4; 7 positions match TRBD1. The CDR3 spans 14 residues. The V gene's germline CDR1 is SGHNT and CDR2 YYREEE (reference sequence). V lost 4 bases to trimming and J lost 3 bases; unmatched junction nucleotides: 6. The CDR3 region has the DNA TGTGCCAGCAGCGAAGAAGACAGGGAAGAGACCCAGTACTTC. It yields the protein CASSEEDREETQYF.

Regarding this clonotype: A read error may be the cause here, since a much bigger clone is one base away. The chain is built from TRBV5-6 and TRBJ1-1, with 8 bases identical to TRBD1. Per germline, CDR1 SGHDT and CDR2 YYEEEE. CDR3 length: 14 amino acids. The DNA of the CDR3 is TGTGCCAGCAGCCCGGACAGGGCAGTAACTGAAGCTCTCTTT. Protein: CASSPDRAVTEALF.

This clonotype was seen ten or more times. The chain joins TRBV28 to TRBJ2-7, with 7 bases aligning to TRBD1. The CDR3 has 14 residues. V lost 5 bases and J lost 4; bases outside the gene matches: 8. Germline CDR1 MDHEN, CDR2 SYDVKM. The CDR3 nucleotides are TGTGCCAGCAGTCCAACAGGGGTAGGTTACGAGCAGTACTTC. It yields the protein CASSPTGVGYEQYF. Full variable domain (outside the CDR3, taken from reference TRBV28 and TRBJ2-7): DVKVTQSSRYLVKRTGEKVFLECVQDMDHENMFWYRQDPGLGLRLIYFSYDVKMKEKGDIPEGYSVSREKKERFSLILESASTNQTSMYLCASSPTGVGYEQYFGPGTRLTVT.

This clonotype has a count of ten or more. V gene TRBV28 combines with J gene TRBJ1-6, with a weak D call TRBD1 (5 bases). The ends were cut back, 3 bases at V and 8 bases at J, with 14 bases in the middle. The CDR3 is 15 amino acids. Per germline, CDR1 MDHEN and CDR2 SYDVKM. In nucleotides, the CDR3 is TGTGCCAGCAGTTTTCCCGCGACAGCATATTCACCCCTCCACTTT. This translates into CASSFPATAYSPLHF.

To note about this clonotype: With a much larger clone just one base away, this may be a read error. This chain connects TRBV3-1 to TRBJ2-3; no firm D call. Germline CDR1 reads LGHDT; CDR2 reads YNNKEL (reference sequence). The CDR3 runs to 15 residues. The CDR3 region is CVSSQGVSNTDTQYF. The CDR3 coding sequence is TGTGTCAGCAGCCAAGGAGTGTCGAACACAGATACGCAGTATTTT.